This T cell receptor beta chain was identified during a study of control samples from healthy donors and cancer patients. Libraries were prepared by immunoSEQ multiplex PCR; TCRdb keeps only in-frame clonotypes and omits some of them. This table has approximately 94,000 clones, around 83% appearing once. Germline trimming cut 5 bases from V and 5 bases from J; bases unmatched to any gene: 8. Per germline, CDR1 SGHTA and CDR2 FQGNSA. This CDR3 comprises 17 residues. Sequencing was done on a sample of blood. This chain connects TRBV7-2 to TRBJ2-1; 14 bases map to TRBD2. This sequence originates from a woman in her forties or fifties in good health. The CDR3 spells CASSPPGLAGGHNEQFF. The CDR3 nucleotides are TGTGCCAGCAGCCCCCCCGGACTAGCGGGGGGCCACAATGAGCAGTTCTTC.